The present T cell receptor (beta chain) was sequenced within a study of cytomegalovirus exposure and HLA in healthy donors. Points from the study as a whole: TCR beta chain V- and J-gene trimming was linked, in a later analysis, to a missense variant in DCLRE1C.

Between the trimmed V and J ends, which lost 0 bases and 9 bases, there was a span of 18 bases. CDR3 size: 16 residues. Germline V lookup: CDR1 LNHDA, CDR2 SQIVND (reference sequence). Primers: 60 Vbeta forward and 13 Jbeta reverse. Clones were read by immunoSEQ multiplex PCR, and TCRdb kept only the in-frame ones, dropping some. This sample yields around 120,000 clones, of which about 86% are seen a single time; about 0.63% belongs to the top ten. As regards this clone: Its antigen is currently unknown.

The receptor comes from a young man in good health and CMV-seronegative. Sequencing input: PBMCs. This chain uses TRBV19 with TRBJ1-5, with TRBD1 as a possible D gene (5 bases). CDR3 sequence: CASSIDLGAGLGPQHF. In DNA form, the CDR3 reads TGTGCCAGTAGTATAGATCTAGGGGCAGGTCTAGGGCCCCAGCATTTT. Full variable domain (outside the CDR3, taken from reference TRBV19 and TRBJ1-5): DGGITQSPKYLFRKEGQNVTLSCEQNLNHDAMYWYRQDPGQGLRLIYYSQIVNDFQKGDIAEGYSVSREKKESFPLTVTSAQKNPTAFYLCASSIDLGAGLGPQHFGDGTRLSIL.